This T cell receptor beta chain emerged from a study of spatial heterogeneity in lung cancer. One entry per CDR3 protein, called by TCRdb with MiXCR from the 5' RACE reads. This sample yields about 100,000 distinct CDR3 sequences, of which approximately 19% are seen a single time; around a fifth belongs to the top ten. There are 14 residues in the CDR3. V shed 6 bases and J shed 6 bases, with 18 bases lying between them. Sample time point: blood at routine non-recurrence follow-up after resection. This chain links TRBV23-1 with TRBJ2-7, with a possible D match to TRBD1 (5 bases). TRBV23-1 is reported as an ORF; its role is uncertain. The TCR was taken from a male donor with early-stage non-small cell lung cancer. The sample was PBMCs, taken at follow-up. DNA for the CDR3: TGCGCCAGCAGCCTACCTCTGAGCAGGGCCGAGCAGTACTTC. Protein product: CASSLPLSRAEQYF.